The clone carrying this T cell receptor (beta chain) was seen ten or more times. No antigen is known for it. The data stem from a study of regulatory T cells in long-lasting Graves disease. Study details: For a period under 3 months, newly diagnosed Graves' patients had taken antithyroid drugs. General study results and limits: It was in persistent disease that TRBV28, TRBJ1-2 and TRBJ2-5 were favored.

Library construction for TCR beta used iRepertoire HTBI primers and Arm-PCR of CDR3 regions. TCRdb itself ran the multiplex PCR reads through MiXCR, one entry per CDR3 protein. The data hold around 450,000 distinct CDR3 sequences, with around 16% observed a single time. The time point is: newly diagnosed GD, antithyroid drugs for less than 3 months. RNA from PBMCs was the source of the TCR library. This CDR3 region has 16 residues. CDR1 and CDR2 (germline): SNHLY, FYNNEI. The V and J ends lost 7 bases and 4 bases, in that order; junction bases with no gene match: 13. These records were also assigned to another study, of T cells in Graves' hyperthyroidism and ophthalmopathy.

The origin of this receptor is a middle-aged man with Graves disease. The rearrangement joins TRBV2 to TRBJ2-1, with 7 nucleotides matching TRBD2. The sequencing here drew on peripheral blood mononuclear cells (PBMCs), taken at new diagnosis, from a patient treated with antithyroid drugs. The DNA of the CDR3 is TGTGCCAGCATCCCCCGTGGGCGGGAGCATTACAATGAGCAGTTCTTC. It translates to CASIPRGREHYNEQFF.